The 27 T cell receptor beta chains listed next were all sequenced from one sample in a study of T cells in Graves' hyperthyroidism and ophthalmopathy. What was amplified from RNA transcripts were TCR beta CDR3 regions. RT-PCR in the first round (using the HTBI primer set) targeted the TCR CDR3. Each CDR3 protein gets one entry after TCRdb re-called the multiplex PCR reads with MiXCR. The repertoire holds 550,000 to 600,000 distinct CDR3 sequences, with approximately 15% as singletons. The specimen was blood. The receptors shown here come from a woman younger than 30 with Graves' ophthalmopathy.

CDR3 sequence: CASSIETRLGETQYF. CDR3 nucleotides: TGTGCCAGTAGTATAGAGACTAGACTGGGCGAGACCCAGTACTTC. This rearrangement joins TRBV19 to TRBJ2-5; the D gene is possibly TRBD2 (6 bases). Germline V gene sequence: CDR1 LNHDA, CDR2 SQIVND (reference sequence). V lost 0 bases, J lost 5 bases, and 13 bases lay in between. The CDR3 contains 15 residues. Based on the CDR3 plus reference TRBV19 and TRBJ2-5, the full variable domain is DGGITQSPKYLFRKEGQNVTLSCEQNLNHDAMYWYRQDPGQGLRLIYYSQIVNDFQKGDIAEGYSVSREKKESFPLTVTSAQKNPTAFYLCASSIETRLGETQYFGPGTRLLVL.

In this sample, this clonotype turned up a few times. The chain recombines TRBV25-1 with TRBJ2-5; no reliable D call. CDR3 length: 13 residues. Trimming took off 2 bases at V and 5 bases at J, with 9 bases between the two ends. The germline V gene has CDR1 MGHDK and CDR2 SYGVNS. The CDR3 is CASSETTKETQYF. For the CDR3, the DNA is TGTGCCAGCAGTGAAACTACAAAGGAGACCCAGTACTTC.

This clonotype was found a few times. The chain has TRBV12-3 or TRBV12-4 and TRBJ2-2; 7 positions match TRBD2. J was trimmed by 5 bases and V by 7 bases; bases with no gene match: 4. The CDR3 covers 13 residues. The CDR3 reads CASTGTITGELFF. In DNA, the CDR3 is TGTGCCAGCACCGGGACTATAACCGGGGAGCTGTTTTTT.

This clonotype has a handful of counts. This rearrangement joins TRBV19 to TRBJ2-5; D is unresolved. Germline values: CDR1 LNHDA, CDR2 SQIVND (reference sequence). This CDR3 contains 13 residues. The V end was cut by 3 bases, the J end by 8 bases, with 13 bases between. CDR3 sequence (DNA): TGTGCCAGTAGTATGGTCCCGGTGGGAACCCAGTACTTC. This codes for CASSMVPVGTQYF.

The gene calls are TRBV19 and TRBJ1-5, with a tentative D call TRBD1 (5 bases). V lost 5 bases and J lost 0, with 11 bases in between. The CDR3 is 15 residues long. Germline CDR1 LNHDA, CDR2 SQIVND (reference sequence). The CDR3 is CASSLGPISNQPQHF. The CDR3 nucleotides are TGTGCCAGTAGTTTGGGACCGATTAGCAATCAGCCCCAGCATTTT. The full variable domain, rest sourced from reference TRBV19 and TRBJ1-5, is DGGITQSPKYLFRKEGQNVTLSCEQNLNHDAMYWYRQDPGQGLRLIYYSQIVNDFQKGDIAEGYSVSREKKESFPLTVTSAQKNPTAFYLCASSLGPISNQPQHFGDGTRLSIL.

This clonotype occurred many times. The chain has TRBV3-1 and TRBJ2-3, with 7 bases fitting TRBD2. V gave up 0 bases and J gave up 1 base; unmatched junction bases: 4. This CDR3 comprises 16 residues. CDR1 and CDR2 from the germline V gene are LGHDT and YNNKEL (reference sequence). The CDR3 loop reads CASSQDPAGGTDTQYF. In nucleotides, the CDR3 is TGTGCCAGCAGCCAAGATCCGGCGGGGGGCACAGATACGCAGTATTTT.

This clonotype has a count of ten or more. V and J are TRBV28 and TRBJ1-4; 8 bases match TRBD1. Losses at the gene ends were 5 bases for V and 2 bases for J; bases not matched to a gene: 10. The CDR3 covers 17 residues. From germline, CDR1 is MDHEN and CDR2 SYDVKM. The CDR3, as DNA: TGTGCCAGCAGTCCGAAGGCGCAGGGGGCTACTAATGAAAAACTGTTTTTT. Protein: CASSPKAQGATNEKLFF.

This clonotype has a count of ten or more. This sequence joins TRBV20-1 and TRBJ2-7, with 10 bases identical to TRBD2. The trim removed 8 bases at V and 3 bases at J, leaving 10 bases unmatched. The CDR3 sequence is 14 residues long. CDR1 DFQATT and CDR2 SNEGSKA come from the germline V gene (reference sequence). CDR3 in amino acids: CSSGTSVKFYEQYF. For the CDR3, the DNA is TGCAGTTCCGGGACTAGCGTTAAGTTCTACGAGCAGTACTTC.

This clonotype has ten or more counts. V is TRBV5-1 and J is TRBJ1-2, with 10 bases that match TRBD1. The V segment lost 4 bases and the J segment 7 bases; nucleotides outside the gene matches: 10. The CDR3 is made up of 15 amino acids. CDR1 is SGHRS, CDR2 YFSETQ, per germline. In nucleotides, the CDR3 is TGCGCCAGCAGCGCCCCGGGACAGGGGCCGGGTGGCTACACCTTC. As protein: CASSAPGQGPGGYTF.

Notes on this clonotype: Germline and junction disagree at one end, which may indicate a read error. This chain uses TRBV10-3 with TRBJ1-3; D ambiguous. CDR1 and CDR2 (germline): ENHRY, SYGVKD. The CDR3 loop spans 13 amino acids. The CDR3 reads CAIKGNSGSTIYF. CDR3 bases: TGTGCCATCAAAGGGAACTCTGGAAGCACCATATATTTT.

The sample holds a few counts of this clonotype. This chain links TRBV13 with TRBJ2-4; D could derive from TRBD1 or TRBD2 (5 bases each). The CDR3 is made up of 14 amino acids. Trimming took 0 bases from V and 9 from J, leaving 12 bases between them. The germline V gene encodes CDR1 PRHDT and CDR2 FYEKMQ (reference sequence). The CDR3 nucleotides are TGTGCCAGCAGCTTAGGGGGGCGCGAGGGCATTCAGTACTTC. Amino acids: CASSLGGREGIQYF.

This clonotype was counted ten times or more. The CDR3 loop reads CASSRQGRTEAFF. CDR3 nucleotides: TGTGCCAGCAGCCGCCAGGGAAGGACTGAAGCTTTCTTT. The chain couples TRBV11-2 to TRBJ1-1; D is perhaps TRBD1 (5 bases). Germline CDR1 reads SGHAT; CDR2 reads FQNNGV. The CDR3 runs to 13 residues. V was trimmed by 5 bases and J by 5 bases, leaving 12 bases between them.

This clonotype was recorded many times. The junction departs from germline at one end; a sequencing error may be responsible. The chain has TRBV7-2 and TRBJ2-3, with 7 bases that match TRBD2. Germline V gene lookup returns CDR1 SGHTA and CDR2 FQGNSA. The CDR3 consists of 14 residues. For the CDR3, the DNA is TGTGCCAGCAGTTTAGCGGGTCTCACAGATACGCAGTATTTT. It specifies CASSLAGLTDTQYF.

There are many counts of this clonotype. This chain connects TRBV11-3 to TRBJ2-6; D remains ambiguous. Deletions cut 0 bases from V and 2 bases from J, with 8 bases between. Germline loops: CDR1 SGHNT, CDR2 YENEEA. This CDR3 comprises 16 residues. The CDR3 reads CASSLDSGAGANVLTF. The CDR3 DNA follows: TGTGCCAGCAGCTTAGATTCTGGGGCTGGGGCCAACGTCCTGACTTTC.

This clonotype was seen many times. The CDR3 DNA is TGTGCCAGCAGCTTCCGGGGCCCCGGTGAGCAGTTCTTC. It translates to CASSFRGPGEQFF. V usage is TRBV7-3 and J usage is TRBJ2-1; D is possibly TRBD1 or TRBD2 (5 bases each). There are 13 residues in the CDR3. Trimming took 3 bases from V and 9 from J, leaving 12 bases between them. Germline loops: CDR1 SGHTA, CDR2 FQGTGA.

This clonotype was seen a few times. DNA of the CDR3: TGTGCCAGCAGTACACCGGAGCTGTTTTTT. This gives the protein CASSTPELFF. The rearrangement joins TRBV6-2 or TRBV6-3 to TRBJ2-2, with D hard to call. This CDR3 is 10 amino acids long. V was cut by 5 bases and J by 10 bases, with 5 bases left in between. Germline V gene data show CDR1 as MNHEY and CDR2 as SVGEGT.

The genes are TRBV6-1 and TRBJ2-1, with D possibly matching TRBD2 (5 bases). Germline assignment: CDR1 MNHNS and CDR2 SASEGT. The CDR3 length is 15 residues. Trimming shortened V by 7 bases and J by 9 bases, and 22 bases separated the two germline ends. CDR3 region: CASNRQLATLSEQFF. CDR3 coding DNA: TGTGCCAGCAACCGACAATTAGCGACTTTGAGTGAGCAGTTCTTC.

This clonotype was counted many times. The V gene is TRBV28, the J gene TRBJ2-7, with D possibly matching TRBD1 (7 bases). CDR1 MDHEN and CDR2 SYDVKM come from the germline V gene. CDR3 size: 14 residues. V was cut by 1 base and J by 3 bases, with 10 bases left in between. CDR3 amino acids: CASSLSGGIYEQYF. The CDR3 region has the DNA TGTGCCAGCAGTTTATCAGGGGGGATCTACGAGCAGTACTTC.

This clonotype was seen many times. J is TRBJ1-1 and V is TRBV2; 9 bases line up with TRBD1. The CDR3 is 15 amino acids. The V gene end was trimmed by 2 bases and the J gene end by 5 bases; junction bases not matched to a gene: 6. Germline-derived CDR1 and CDR2 are SNHLY and FYNNEI. The CDR3 loop reads CASSESRGQGTEAFF. The CDR3 DNA sequence: TGTGCCAGCAGTGAAAGCCGGGGACAGGGAACTGAAGCTTTCTTT.

This clonotype was counted only a few times. The chain uses TRBV6-1 and TRBJ2-3, with D possibly matching TRBD1 (6 bases). V was clipped by 6 bases and J by 7 bases, with 14 bases between them. This CDR3 has 13 residues. Germline loops: CDR1 MNHNS, CDR2 SASEGT. CDR3 sequence (DNA): TGTGCCAGCAGCGCTCCCAGGGGATATACGCAGTATTTT. Residues: CASSAPRGYTQYF.

This clonotype was seen only a few times. The V gene is TRBV12-5, the J gene TRBJ2-3, with D hard to call. The CDR3 extends over 16 amino acids. CDR1 is LGHNT and CDR2 is FRNRAP in the germline V gene. Trimming removed 1 base from V and 6 bases from J, with 17 bases in between. CDR3 in amino acids: CASGLERVGMSDTQYF. CDR3 nucleotides: TGTGCTAGTGGTTTGGAACGAGTGGGGATGTCGGATACGCAGTATTTT.

This clonotype was counted only a few times. The rearrangement joins TRBV4-1 to TRBJ2-1; possible D gene TRBD1, 5 bases. Germline assignment: CDR1 MGHRA and CDR2 YSYEKL. The CDR3 contains 17 residues. The V gene lost 1 base and the J gene lost 0 bases, with 13 bases spanning the gap. CDR3 sequence reads: CASSQGGQTSSYNEQFF. Here the CDR3 DNA reads TGCGCCAGCAGCCAAGGTGGACAAACGAGCTCCTACAATGAGCAGTTCTTC.

This clonotype was counted ten times or more. The V and J genes are TRBV12-3 or TRBV12-4 and TRBJ1-1, with D unresolved. V gave up 4 bases and J gave up 0 bases, with 9 bases separating them. The CDR3 is 14 residues long. The CDR3 here is CASSSGELNTEAFF. CDR3 DNA sequence: TGTGCCAGCAGTTCCGGGGAGCTGAACACTGAAGCTTTCTTT.

This clonotype showed up many times. The gene calls are TRBV7-9 and TRBJ1-5, with D unresolved. Germline V gives CDR1 SEHNR, CDR2 FQNEAQ (reference sequence). The CDR3 is 17 residues long. V gave up 1 base and J gave up 6 bases, with 19 bases separating them. CDR3 in amino acids: CASSLGSGKTLFQPQHF. CDR3 coding DNA: TGTGCCAGCAGCTTAGGGTCGGGAAAGACGTTGTTTCAGCCCCAGCATTTT.

The rearrangement joins TRBV27 to TRBJ2-7; D call uncertain. The germline gives CDR1 MNHEY, CDR2 SMNVEV (reference sequence). The CDR3 is made up of 12 amino acids. V lost 5 bases and J lost 7, with 12 bases in between. CDR3 protein: CASSRSSGEQYF. Here the CDR3 DNA reads TGTGCCAGCAGTCGGAGTTCAGGAGAGCAGTACTTC.

This clonotype was found many times. The J gene is TRBJ1-2, the V gene TRBV6-1, with 7 nucleotides matching TRBD1. Germline CDR1 is MNHNS and CDR2 is SASEGT. This CDR3 is 12 amino acids long. Trimming cost V 6 bases and J 8 bases; bases outside gene matches: 6. The CDR3 spells CASSPGGLGYTF. CDR3 DNA: TGTGCCAGCAGCCCAGGGGGACTGGGCTACACCTTC.

The V and J genes are TRBV6-1 and TRBJ2-1, with 8 bases lining up with TRBD1. Trimming removed 2 bases from V and 5 bases from J; junction bases left unmatched: 8. Germline V gene sequence: CDR1 MNHNS, CDR2 SASEGT. The CDR3 totals 16 residues. The CDR3 DNA reads TGTGCCAGCAGTGAATATGGGACAGGAGCGAACAATGAGCAGTTCTTC. Translated: CASSEYGTGANNEQFF.